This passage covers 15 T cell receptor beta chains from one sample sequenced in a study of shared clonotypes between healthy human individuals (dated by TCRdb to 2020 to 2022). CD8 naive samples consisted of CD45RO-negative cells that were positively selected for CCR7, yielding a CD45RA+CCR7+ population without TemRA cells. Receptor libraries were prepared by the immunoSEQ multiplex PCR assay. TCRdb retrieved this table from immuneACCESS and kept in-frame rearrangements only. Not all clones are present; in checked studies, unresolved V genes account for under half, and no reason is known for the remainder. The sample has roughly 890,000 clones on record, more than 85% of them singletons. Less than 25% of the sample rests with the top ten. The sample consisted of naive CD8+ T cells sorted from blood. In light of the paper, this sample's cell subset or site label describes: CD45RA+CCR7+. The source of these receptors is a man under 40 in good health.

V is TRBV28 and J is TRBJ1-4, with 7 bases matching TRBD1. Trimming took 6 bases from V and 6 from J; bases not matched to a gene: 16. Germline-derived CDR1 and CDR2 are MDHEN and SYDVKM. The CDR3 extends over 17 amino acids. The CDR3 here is CASRGNRDSGTYEKLFF. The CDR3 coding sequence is TGTGCCAGCAGAGGAAACCGGGACAGCGGGACTTATGAAAAACTGTTTTTT.

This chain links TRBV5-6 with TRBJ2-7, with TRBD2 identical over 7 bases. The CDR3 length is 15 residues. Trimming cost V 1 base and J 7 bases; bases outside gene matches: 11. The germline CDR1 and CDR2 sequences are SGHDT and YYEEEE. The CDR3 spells CASSLSAGVGREQYF. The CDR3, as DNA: TGTGCCAGCAGCTTGTCGGCGGGAGTGGGAAGAGAGCAGTACTTC.

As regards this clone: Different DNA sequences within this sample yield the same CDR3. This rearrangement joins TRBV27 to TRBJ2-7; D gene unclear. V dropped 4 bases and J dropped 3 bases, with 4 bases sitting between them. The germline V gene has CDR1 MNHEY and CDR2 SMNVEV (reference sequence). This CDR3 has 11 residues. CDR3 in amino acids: CASSSGYEQYF. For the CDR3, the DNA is TGTGCCAGCAGTTCAGGCTACGAGCAGTACTTC.

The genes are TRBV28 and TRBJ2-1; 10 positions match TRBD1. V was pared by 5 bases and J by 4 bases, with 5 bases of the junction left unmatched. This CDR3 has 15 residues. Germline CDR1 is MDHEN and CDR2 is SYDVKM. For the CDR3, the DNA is TGTGCCAGCAGTCCCGGGACAGGGGATTACAATGAGCAGTTCTTC. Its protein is CASSPGTGDYNEQFF.

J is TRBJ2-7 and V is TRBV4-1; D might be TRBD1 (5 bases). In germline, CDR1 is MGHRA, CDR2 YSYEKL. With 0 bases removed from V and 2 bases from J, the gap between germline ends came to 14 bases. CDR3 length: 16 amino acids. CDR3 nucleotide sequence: TGCGCCAGCAGCCAAGACGTAGGGGATCTAGCCTACGAGCAGTACTTC. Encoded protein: CASSQDVGDLAYEQYF.

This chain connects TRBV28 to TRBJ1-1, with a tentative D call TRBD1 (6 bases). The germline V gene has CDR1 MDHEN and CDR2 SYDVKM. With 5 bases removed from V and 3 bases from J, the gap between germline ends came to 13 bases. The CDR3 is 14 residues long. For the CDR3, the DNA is TGTGCCAGCAGTCTGACAGGCCAGTACACTGAAGCTTTCTTT. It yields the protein CASSLTGQYTEAFF.

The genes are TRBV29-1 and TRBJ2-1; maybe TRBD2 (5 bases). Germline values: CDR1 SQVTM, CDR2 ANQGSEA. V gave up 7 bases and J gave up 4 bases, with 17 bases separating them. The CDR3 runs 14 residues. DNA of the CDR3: TGCAGCGCCCGTAGGCTAGCCCAATACAATGAGCAGTTCTTC. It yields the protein CSARRLAQYNEQFF.

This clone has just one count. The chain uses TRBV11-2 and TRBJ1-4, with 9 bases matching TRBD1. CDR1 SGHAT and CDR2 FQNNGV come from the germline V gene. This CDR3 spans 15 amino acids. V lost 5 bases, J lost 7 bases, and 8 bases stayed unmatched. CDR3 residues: CASSATGTGFEKLFF. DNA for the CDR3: TGTGCCAGCAGCGCTACCGGGACAGGGTTTGAAAAACTGTTTTTT.

This CDR3 is CASSYSSGGNYGYTF. As DNA, the CDR3 is TGTGCCAGCAGTTACTCGTCGGGGGGCAACTATGGCTACACCTTC. The chain links TRBV6-6 to TRBJ1-2; weak D call: TRBD1 (6 bases). The CDR3 covers 15 residues. Trimming left V 0 bases short and J 2 bases short, with 10 bases between. Looked up from germline, CDR1 is MNHNY and CDR2 is SVGAGI (reference sequence).

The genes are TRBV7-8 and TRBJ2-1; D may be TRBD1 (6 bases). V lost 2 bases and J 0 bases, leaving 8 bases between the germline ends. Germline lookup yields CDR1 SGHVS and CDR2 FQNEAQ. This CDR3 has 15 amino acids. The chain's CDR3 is CASSLLGGSYNEQFF. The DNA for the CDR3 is TGTGCCAGCAGCTTACTAGGGGGCTCCTACAATGAGCAGTTCTTC.

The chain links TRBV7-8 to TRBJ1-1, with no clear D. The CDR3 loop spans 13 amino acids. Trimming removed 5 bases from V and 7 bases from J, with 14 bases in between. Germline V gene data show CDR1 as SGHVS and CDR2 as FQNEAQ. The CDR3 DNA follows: TGTGCCAGCAGCCCGAGTATTCTCGTTGAAGCTTTCTTT. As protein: CASSPSILVEAFF. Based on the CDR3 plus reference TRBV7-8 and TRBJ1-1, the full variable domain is GAGVSQSPRYKVAKRGQDVALRCDPISGHVSLFWYQQALGQGPEFLTYFQNEAQLDKSGLPSDRFFAERPEGSVSTLKIQRTQQEDSAVYLCASSPSILVEAFFGQGTRLTVV.

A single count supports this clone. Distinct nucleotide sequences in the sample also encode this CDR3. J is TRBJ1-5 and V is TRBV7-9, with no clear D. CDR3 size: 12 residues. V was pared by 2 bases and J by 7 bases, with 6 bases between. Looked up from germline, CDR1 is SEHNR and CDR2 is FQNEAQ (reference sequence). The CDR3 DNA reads TGTGCCAGCAGCTTAATAGGCCAGCCCCAGCATTTT. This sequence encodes CASSLIGQPQHF.

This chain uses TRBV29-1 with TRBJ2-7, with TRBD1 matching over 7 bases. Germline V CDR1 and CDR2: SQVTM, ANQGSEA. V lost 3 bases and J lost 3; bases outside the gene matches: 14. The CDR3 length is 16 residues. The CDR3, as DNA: TGCAGCGTTGAGGATTGGAAGCCGGGACAGTTCTACGAGCAGTACTTC. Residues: CSVEDWKPGQFYEQYF.

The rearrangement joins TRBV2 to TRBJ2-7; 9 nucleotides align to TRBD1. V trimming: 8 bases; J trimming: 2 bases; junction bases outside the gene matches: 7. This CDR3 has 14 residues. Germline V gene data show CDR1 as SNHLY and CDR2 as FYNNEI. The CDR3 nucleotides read TGTGCCAGCGAGCGCCGGGACAGGGCCTACGAGCAGTACTTC. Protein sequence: CASERRDRAYEQYF.

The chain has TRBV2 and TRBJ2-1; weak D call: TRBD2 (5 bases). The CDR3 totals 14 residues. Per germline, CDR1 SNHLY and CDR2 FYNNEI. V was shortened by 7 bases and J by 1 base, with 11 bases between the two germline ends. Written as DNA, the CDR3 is TGTGCCAGCAACTTCGGGGTTTCCTACAATGAGCAGTTCTTC. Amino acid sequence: CASNFGVSYNEQFF.